Listed here are 30 T cell receptor beta chains from one sample, sequenced in a study of prognosis after radiotherapy for stage I lung cancer. Genomic DNA provided the template from which TCR beta CDR3 was amplified by two-round multiplex PCR. The first round of PCR was done with primers that matched each TRBV and TRBJ gene. TCRdb reanalysed the multiplex PCR reads using MiXCR and keeps one entry per CDR3 protein. The table has around 17,000 distinct CDR3 sequences, around 30% seen once. Sequenced material: PBMCs, taken before or after stereotactic body radiation therapy (not recorded which). These receptor sequences come from a donor aged 50 or older with non-small cell lung cancer.

This clonotype was recorded many times. This sequence joins TRBV30 and TRBJ1-1; D might be TRBD1 (5 bases). Between the trimmed V and J ends, which lost 7 bases and 0 bases, there was a span of 15 bases. From germline, CDR1 is GTSNPN and CDR2 SVGIG (reference sequence). The CDR3 extends over 14 amino acids. This CDR3 is CAYQRGEMNTEAFF. In nucleotides, the CDR3 is TGTGCCTACCAAAGAGGGGAAATGAACACTGAAGCTTTCTTT.

The table lists this clonotype with many counts. J is TRBJ1-5 and V is TRBV19; D may be TRBD1 (5 bases). Germline CDR1 reads LNHDA; CDR2 reads SQIVND (reference sequence). Trimming stripped 7 bases from V and 5 bases from J, with 15 bases between. The CDR3 loop spans 14 amino acids. CDR3 nucleotides: TGTGCCAGTATGGTGGGGGGTGGGGATCAGCCCCAGCATTTT. It yields the protein CASMVGGGDQPQHF. Filled out from reference TRBV19 and TRBJ1-5, the complete variable domain reads DGGITQSPKYLFRKEGQNVTLSCEQNLNHDAMYWYRQDPGQGLRLIYYSQIVNDFQKGDIAEGYSVSREKKESFPLTVTSAQKNPTAFYLCASMVGGGDQPQHFGDGTRLSIL.

Points on this clonotype: Germline and junction disagree at one end, which may indicate a read error. The chain recombines TRBV7-9 with TRBJ2-1; 8 bases are a match to TRBD2. Germline CDR1 and CDR2: SEHNR and FQNEAQ (reference sequence). This CDR3 is 16 amino acids long. CDR3 DNA: TGTGCCAGTAGCTTAGGGACTATCGGGAGGGCGGATGAGCAGTTCTTC. Translating gives CASSLGTIGRADEQFF.

This clonotype showed up many times. A much larger clone sits a single nucleotide away, making a read error possible. This sequence joins TRBV20-1 and TRBJ2-1; TRBD2 matches 7 bases. The CDR3 runs 14 residues. Germline trimming cut 5 bases from V and 0 bases from J; bases unmatched to any gene: 4. The V gene's germline CDR1 is DFQATT and CDR2 SNEGSKA (reference sequence). DNA of the CDR3: TGCAGTGCTGCCGCTAGCGGCTCCTACAATGAGCAGTTCTTC. It codes for CSAAASGSYNEQFF.

This clonotype was observed at least ten times. This chain connects TRBV7-2 to TRBJ2-5; 8 bases line up with TRBD2. The CDR3 has 14 residues. Germline loops: CDR1 SGHTA, CDR2 FQGNSA. Unmatched junction bases numbered 4, after V lost 1 base and J lost 6 bases. CDR3: CASSLERETKTQYF. The DNA of the CDR3 is TGTGCCAGCAGCTTAGAGCGGGAGACAAAGACCCAGTACTTC.

The gene calls are TRBV6-4 and TRBJ1-5; D perhaps matches TRBD1 (6 bases). The CDR3 is 13 amino acids. Trimming stripped 5 bases from V and 12 bases from J, with 17 bases between. Germline CDR1 reads MRHNA; CDR2 reads SNTAGT. CDR3: CASSYRDNQIQHF. CDR3 DNA: TGTGCCAGCAGTTACAGGGACAATCAGATCCAGCATTTT.

To note about this clonotype: Germline and junction disagree at one end, which may indicate a read error. The chain has TRBV19 and TRBJ2-6; 12 bases line up with TRBD1. This CDR3 is built from 17 residues. CDR1 and CDR2 from the germline V gene are LNHDA and SQIVND (reference sequence). CDR3 in amino acids: CACSKTGTGGSANVLTF. CDR3 in DNA: TGTGCCTGTAGTAAGACCGGGACAGGGGGCAGCGCCAACGTCCTTACTTTC.

This clonotype has ten or more counts. The chain couples TRBV6-1 to TRBJ2-1, with 12 bases identical to TRBD2. The germline V gene has CDR1 MNHNS and CDR2 SASEGT. The J segment lost 4 bases and the V segment lost 6 bases, leaving 1 base of the junction unmatched. The CDR3 extends over 14 amino acids. For the CDR3, the DNA is TGTGCCAGCAGGGGACTAGCGGGTTACAATGAGCAGTTCTTC. This sequence encodes CASRGLAGYNEQFF.

This clonotype was recorded many times. The chain is built from TRBV4-1 and TRBJ2-5, with unresolved D. The germline V gene encodes CDR1 MGHRA and CDR2 YSYEKL. V lost 4 bases and J lost 2, with 8 bases in between. This CDR3 is 13 amino acids long. The CDR3 here is CASSRLEQETQYF. DNA of the CDR3: TGCGCCAGCAGCCGTTTAGAACAAGAGACCCAGTACTTC.

This clonotype is termed medium-sized. This chain connects TRBV7-8 to TRBJ2-7; perhaps TRBD1 as D (7 bases). There are 15 residues in the CDR3. Trimming left V 5 bases short and J 2 bases short, with 16 bases between. Germline V lookup: CDR1 SGHVS, CDR2 FQNEAQ. The CDR3 DNA reads TGTGCCAGCAGCAAGGGGACTCAGGGGGCCTACGAGCAGTACTTC. Its protein product is CASSKGTQGAYEQYF.

Ten or more counts support this clonotype. The V gene is TRBV4-3, the J gene TRBJ2-1, with D unresolved. Germline V lookup: CDR1 LGHNA, CDR2 YSLEER. V was clipped by 3 bases and J by 5 bases, with 8 bases between them. The CDR3 covers 13 residues. In DNA form, the CDR3 reads TGCGCCAGCAGCCACGGTCGCGACAATGAGCAGTTCTTC. This codes for CASSHGRDNEQFF.

This clonotype was recorded many times. The chain is built from TRBV20-1 and TRBJ2-1, with 8 bases matching TRBD2. In germline, CDR1 is DFQATT, CDR2 SNEGSKA (reference sequence). This CDR3 region has 12 residues. V shed 8 bases and J 5 bases; nucleotides not matched to a gene: 5. The CDR3 coding sequence is TGCAGTACGGGGGGGGGACACAATGAGCAGTTCTTC. It specifies CSTGGGHNEQFF.

Remarks on this clonotype: One base separates it from a far larger clone, so it is likely a read error. The rearrangement links TRBV7-9 to TRBJ2-7, with unresolved D. CDR1 is SEHNR, CDR2 FQNEAQ, per germline (reference sequence). The CDR3 extends over 15 amino acids. The CDR3: CASSLPRPWTYDQYF. The CDR3 DNA reads as TGTGCCAGCAGCCTCCCCCGCCCCTGGACCTACGATCAGTACTTC.

Points on this clonotype: A read error is the likely source, as a far larger clone sits one nucleotide away. The V gene is TRBV7-3, the J gene TRBJ2-7; D not resolved. This CDR3 region has 14 residues. CDR1 and CDR2 from the germline V gene are SGHTA and FQGTGA. Deletions cut 11 bases from V and 2 bases from J, with 19 bases between. This chain's CDR3 is CAGALPGITYEQYF. For the CDR3, the DNA is TGTGCCGGCGCTTTACCCGGCATCACCTACGAGCAGTACTTC.

To note about this clonotype: The CDR3 does not end in the conserved phenylalanine or tryptophan, so this is likely a read error. The DNA is omitted, as the CDR3 cannot be located on it reliably, and the CDR3 follows TCRdb's listing. The rearrangement links TRBV5-8 to TRBJ1-5. The germline V gene encodes CDR1 SGHTS and CDR2 YDEGEE. Both ends counted, the CDR3 spans 17 residues. CDR3 in amino acids: CASSLANSGVGNQPQHS.

This clonotype was recorded many times. The V and J genes are TRBV20-1 and TRBJ2-7, with TRBD2 matching over 8 bases. V gave up 3 bases and J gave up 0 bases; unmatched junction bases: 1. The CDR3 spans 13 residues. Germline CDR1 reads DFQATT; CDR2 reads SNEGSKA (reference sequence). DNA for the CDR3: TGCAGTGCTAGTGGGACTAGCTCCTACGAGCAGTACTTC. Its translation: CSASGTSSYEQYF.

This clonotype is medium-sized (0.01 to 0.1%) in the sample. The V gene is TRBV19, the J gene TRBJ2-7, with a tentative D call TRBD2 (5 bases). Trimming took 4 bases from V and 0 from J, leaving 7 bases between them. Germline CDR1 and CDR2: LNHDA and SQIVND (reference sequence). The CDR3 consists of 13 residues. The CDR3 here is CASSRGSSYEQYF. The CDR3, as DNA: TGTGCCAGTAGTAGAGGGAGCTCCTACGAGCAGTACTTC.

Ten or more counts support this clonotype. This sequence joins TRBV20-1 and TRBJ1-2, with 7 bases aligning to TRBD1. Germline V gives CDR1 DFQATT, CDR2 SNEGSKA (reference sequence). V was pared by 2 bases and J by 7 bases, with 10 bases of the junction left unmatched. CDR3 length equals 14 residues. CDR3 DNA sequence: TGCAGTGCTAGACCAGGGACAGCCTTCAGTGGCTACACCTTC. Translated, it gives CSARPGTAFSGYTF.

Ten or more counts support this clonotype. The chain couples TRBV7-2 to TRBJ2-1, with 10 nucleotides matching TRBD2. V shed 1 base and J 4 bases; nucleotides not matched to a gene: 4. The CDR3 is 16 amino acids. CDR1 is SGHTA, CDR2 FQGNSA, per germline. The CDR3 spells CASSLDGTSEYNEQFF. CDR3 DNA: TGTGCCAGCAGCTTAGACGGGACTAGCGAATACAATGAGCAGTTCTTC.

The sample holds many counts of this clonotype. This rearrangement joins TRBV5-4 to TRBJ1-1, with no clear D. The CDR3 loop spans 14 amino acids. Germline V CDR1 and CDR2: SGHNT, YYREEE (reference sequence). The V and J ends lost 4 bases and 1 base respectively, with 11 bases between them. CDR3 sequence (DNA): TGTGCCAGCAGCCCATTACAGTCGAACACTGAAGCTTTCTTT. Residues: CASSPLQSNTEAFF.

With respect to this clonotype: A single base separates this from a much larger clone, so it may be a read error. The chain uses TRBV29-1 and TRBJ1-1; no clear D gene. The CDR3 totals 13 residues. Looked up from germline, CDR1 is SQVTM and CDR2 is ANQGSEA. Trimming cost V 6 bases and J 3 bases, with 14 bases left between them. The CDR3 sequence: CSVDGVVDTEAFF. In nucleotides, the CDR3 is TGCAGCGTGGACGGGGTTGTCGACACTGAAGCTTTCTTT.

This clonotype was seen at least ten times. The chain uses TRBV30 and TRBJ2-1, with 10 positions matching TRBD2. The CDR3 contains 14 residues. With 2 bases clipped from V and 7 bases from J, the junction kept 5 bases outside the gene matches. The germline V gene has CDR1 GTSNPN and CDR2 SVGIG (reference sequence). DNA for the CDR3: TGTGCCTGGAGTTTACTAGCGGGATTTAATGAGCAGTTCTTC. The encoded protein is CAWSLLAGFNEQFF.

At least ten counts were recorded for this clonotype. The CDR3 is CASKPDRSYNEQFF. The CDR3 DNA follows: TGTGCCAGCAAACCTGACAGGTCTTACAATGAGCAGTTCTTC. The chain links TRBV2 to TRBJ2-1, with D perhaps matching TRBD1 (6 bases). Deletions cut 7 bases from V and 4 bases from J, with 14 bases between. There are 14 residues in the CDR3. Germline V gene lookup returns CDR1 SNHLY and CDR2 FYNNEI. Looking up the rest from reference TRBV2 and TRBJ2-1 gives the full variable domain: EPEVTQTPSHQVTQMGQEVILRCVPISNHLYFYWYRQILGQKVEFLVSFYNNEISEKSEIFDDQFSVERPDGSNFTLKIRSTKLEDSAMYFCASKPDRSYNEQFFGPGTRLTVL.

This clonotype is judged medium-sized. V and J are TRBV7-2 and TRBJ2-7; TRBD2 might be the D (6 bases). This CDR3 has 13 amino acids. Looked up from germline, CDR1 is SGHTA and CDR2 is FQGNSA. V lost 0 bases to trimming and J lost 6 bases, with 9 bases between them. CDR3 region: CASSLASSGEQYF. DNA of the CDR3: TGTGCCAGCAGCTTAGCGAGTAGCGGCGAGCAGTACTTC. The complete variable domain, with remaining parts taken from reference TRBV7-2 and TRBJ2-7, reads GAGVSQSPSNKVTEKGKDVELRCDPISGHTALYWYRQSLGQGLEFLIYFQGNSAPDKSGLPSDRFSAERTGGSVSTLTIQRTQQEDSAVYLCASSLASSGEQYFGPGTRLTVT.

Remarks on this clonotype: Compared with germline, one end of the junction differs, possibly owing to a read error. The V gene is TRBV6-1, the J gene TRBJ1-2, with D maybe TRBD1 (6 bases). Germline V gives CDR1 MNHNS, CDR2 SASEGT. This CDR3 has 14 amino acids. The DNA of the CDR3 is TGTGCCAGCAGTGGTGCCGGACAGCTCTATGGCTACAACTTC. The encoded protein is CASSGAGQLYGYNF.

The table lists this clonotype with many counts. The chain recombines TRBV7-8 with TRBJ1-1; D is possibly TRBD1 (5 bases). CDR1 is SGHVS and CDR2 is FQNEAQ in the germline V gene. The CDR3 length is 16 residues. Deletions cut 1 base from V and 6 bases from J, with 18 bases between. The CDR3: CASSLVVSRGRPEAFF. CDR3 in DNA: TGTGCCAGCAGCTTAGTCGTCTCTAGGGGAAGGCCTGAAGCTTTCTTT.

This clonotype was counted at least ten times. This chain links TRBV5-1 with TRBJ1-6; 7 positions agree with TRBD1. Germline lookup yields CDR1 SGHRS and CDR2 YFSETQ. The CDR3 has 15 residues. Losses at the gene ends were 2 bases for V and 6 bases for J; bases not matched to a gene: 5. The CDR3 spells CASSFRDSSNSPLHF. In DNA form, the CDR3 reads TGCGCCAGCAGCTTCCGGGACAGTTCTAATTCACCCCTCCACTTT.

The V and J genes are TRBV7-9 and TRBJ1-4; TRBD1 aligns across 7 bases. Germline lookup yields CDR1 SEHNR and CDR2 FQNEAQ (reference sequence). The CDR3 has 13 amino acids. The CDR3 reads CAVTGTIDEKLFF. The CDR3 DNA sequence: TGTGCGGTGACAGGGACAATCGATGAAAAACTGTTTTTT. Variable domain in full (rest from reference TRBV7-9 and TRBJ1-4): DTGVSQNPRHKITKRGQNVTFRCDPISEHNRLYWYRQTLGQGPEFLTYFQNEAQLEKSRLLSDRFSAERPKGSFSTLEIQRTEQGDSAMYLCAVTGTIDEKLFFGSGTQLSVL.

This chain uses TRBV24-1 with TRBJ2-7; weak D call: TRBD1 (6 bases). The CDR3 spans 17 residues. The ends were cut back, 4 bases at V and 2 bases at J, with 20 bases in the middle. Germline V gene sequence: CDR1 KGHDR, CDR2 SFDVKD. The CDR3 region is CATSDPAQGAGAYEQYF. The CDR3 coding sequence is TGTGCCACCAGTGACCCGGCACAGGGTGCAGGGGCCTACGAGCAGTACTTC.

The V and J genes are TRBV5-6 and TRBJ2-7; the D is unclear. The ends were cut back, 1 base at V and 6 bases at J, with 14 bases in the middle. From germline, CDR1 is SGHDT and CDR2 YYEEEE. CDR3 size: 14 residues. CDR3 amino acids: CASSLSPIGSEQYF. The CDR3 nucleotides read TGTGCCAGCAGCTTGTCCCCCATAGGGTCCGAGCAGTACTTC.